These 9 T cell receptor beta chains were all obtained from the same sample, sequenced in a study of T cell repertoires in cytomegalovirus infection. From the reads, TCRdb called clonotypes with MiXCR, one entry per CDR3 protein. The profile covers nearly 550,000 distinct CDR3 sequences, with about 15% appearing a single time and more than 20% taken by the ten largest. Input material: CD8+ T cells from PBMCs. These receptors originate from a human donor in good health (CMV status not recorded). Some clones in this sample may be carry-over from other donors' samples.

This clonotype was seen a few times. The chain uses TRBV4-2 and TRBJ2-7; 10 positions match TRBD1. Germline V gene sequence: CDR1 LGHNA, CDR2 YNFKEQ. The trim removed 4 bases at V and 6 bases at J, leaving 6 bases unmatched. The CDR3 has 14 residues. Here the CDR3 DNA reads TGTGCCAGCAGCCGGGGGACAGGGGCCCCCGAGCAGTACTTC. Translation gives CASSRGTGAPEQYF.

This chain connects TRBV3-1 to TRBJ2-5; 7 bases align to TRBD1. Unmatched junction bases numbered 2, after V lost 1 base and J lost 0 bases. This CDR3 has 15 amino acids. The germline CDR1 and CDR2 sequences are LGHDT and YNNKEL (reference sequence). CDR3: CASSQGGQYQETQYF. The DNA of the CDR3 is TGTGCCAGCAGCCAAGGGGGACAGTACCAAGAGACCCAGTACTTC.

This clonotype was counted at least ten times. The chain combines TRBV6-5 with TRBJ2-1; D uncertain. There are 16 residues in the CDR3. CDR1 is MNHEY and CDR2 is SVGAGI in the germline V gene. Trimming took off 0 bases at V and 6 bases at J, with 15 bases between the two ends. This CDR3 is CASSYSILLPGNEQFF. DNA of the CDR3: TGTGCCAGCAGTTACTCGATTCTCCTCCCTGGCAATGAGCAGTTCTTC.

The sample holds many counts of this clonotype. The V gene is TRBV12-3 or TRBV12-4, the J gene TRBJ1-2; possibly TRBD1 for D (6 bases). This CDR3 comprises 12 residues. V was shortened by 3 bases and J by 6 bases, with 8 bases between the two germline ends. The DNA of the CDR3 is TGTGCCAGCAGTTTGGGGGGGCATGGCTACACCTTC. Amino acids: CASSLGGHGYTF.

For this clonotype: A read error may produce the germline difference seen at one junction end. The V gene is TRBV7-9, the J gene TRBJ2-1; D may be TRBD2 (5 bases). There are 13 residues in the CDR3. In germline, CDR1 is SEHNR, CDR2 FQNEAQ (reference sequence). The CDR3 sequence is CANSFPGGNEQFF. DNA for the CDR3: TGTGCCAACAGCTTCCCCGGAGGCAATGAGCAGTTCTTC.

V usage is TRBV6-1 and J usage is TRBJ1-2; no clear D gene. The germline CDR1 and CDR2 sequences are MNHNS and SASEGT. Trimming took off 7 bases at V and 3 bases at J, with 3 bases between the two ends. The CDR3 loop spans 10 amino acids. CDR3 sequence: CASIDYGYTF. The CDR3 coding sequence is TGTGCCAGCATAGACTATGGCTACACCTTC.

This clonotype has ten or more counts. V is TRBV11-2 and J is TRBJ2-1; a weak D match, TRBD1 (5 bases). Trimming shortened V by 3 bases and J by 4 bases, and 22 bases separated the two germline ends. Per germline, CDR1 SGHAT and CDR2 FQNNGV. This CDR3 is built from 18 residues. The CDR3: CASSFGGIRRQRYNEQFF. DNA of the CDR3: TGTGCCAGCAGCTTCGGTGGAATAAGGAGACAGAGATACAATGAGCAGTTCTTC.

Many counts were recorded for this clonotype. V and J are TRBV10-3 and TRBJ2-1, with 8 bases lining up with TRBD2. Germline V gives CDR1 ENHRY, CDR2 SYGVKD. The CDR3 is 12 residues long. V dropped 8 bases and J dropped 6; count of bases not matched to a gene: 3. This CDR3 is CAIHSGSNEQFF. CDR3 DNA: TGTGCCATCCACAGCGGGAGCAATGAGCAGTTCTTC.

This clonotype has just a few counts. V gene TRBV28 combines with J gene TRBJ2-3; 16 positions match TRBD2. Germline V CDR1 and CDR2: MDHEN, SYDVKM. The CDR3 is 17 residues long. V shed 4 bases and J 2 bases; nucleotides not matched to a gene: 3. The CDR3 region is CASSWGLAGGPTDTQYF. CDR3 sequence (DNA): TGTGCCAGCAGTTGGGGACTAGCGGGAGGGCCCACAGATACGCAGTATTTT.